What follows are 7 T cell receptor beta chains derived from one specimen sequenced in a study of spatial heterogeneity in lung cancer. Time point specified: blood at routine non-recurrence follow-up after resection. Via MiXCR, TCRdb re-called the 5' RACE reads, giving one row per CDR3 protein. The sample yields over 40,000 distinct CDR3 sequences, about 12% seen once. This specimen consisted of PBMCs, obtained at follow-up. The receptor set was obtained from a male donor with early-stage non-small cell lung cancer.

This clonotype has ten or more counts. The chain combines TRBV14 with TRBJ1-1; D remains ambiguous. The CDR3 spans 15 residues. Trimming cost V 3 bases and J 0 bases, with 11 bases left between them. Germline values: CDR1 SGHDN, CDR2 FVKESK. The CDR3 loop reads CASSHYPGLNTEAFF. The CDR3 DNA follows: TGTGCCAGCAGCCACTATCCGGGCCTGAACACTGAAGCTTTCTTT.

At least ten counts were recorded for this clonotype. This chain joins TRBV4-3 and TRBJ2-5, with D unresolved. V gave up 2 bases and J gave up 3 bases, with 13 bases separating them. CDR1 is LGHNA and CDR2 is YSLEER in the germline V gene. The CDR3 length is 15 residues. CDR3 sequence (DNA): TGCGCCAGCAGCCAACATCCTCGCTCTAAAGAGACCCAGTACTTC. Its translation: CASSQHPRSKETQYF.

This clonotype occurred many times. The chain carries TRBV3-1 and TRBJ1-2; D is unresolved. Trimming shortened V by 1 base and J by 8 bases, and 8 bases separated the two germline ends. The CDR3 is 12 amino acids. Looked up from germline, CDR1 is LGHDT and CDR2 is YNNKEL (reference sequence). Here the CDR3 DNA reads TGTGCCAGCAGCCAAGCGAGCCAAGGCTACACCTTC. Its translation: CASSQASQGYTF.

Concerning this clonotype: A much larger clone differs from this one at a single base, so this may be a read error. Since the CDR3 does not end with the conserved phenylalanine or tryptophan, this likely comes from a read error. It is unclear where the CDR3 begins or ends on the DNA, so no DNA is shown, and the CDR3 is as TCRdb lists it. The gene calls are TRBV5-6 and TRBJ2-7. Termini included, the CDR3 measures 8 amino acids. CDR1 is SGHDT, CDR2 YYEEEE, per germline. This CDR3 is CASSLAEY.

At least ten counts were recorded for this clonotype. V is TRBV12-3 or TRBV12-4 and J is TRBJ1-2, with unresolved D. The length of the CDR3 is 12 residues. The V gene lost 5 bases and the J gene lost 6 bases, with 10 bases spanning the gap. The DNA for the CDR3 is TGTGCCAGCAGTCCCCGTGGCCATGGCTACACCTTC. This translates into CASSPRGHGYTF.

The V and J genes are TRBV6-1 and TRBJ2-7; D is uncertain. Trimming left V 7 bases short and J 0 bases short, with 4 bases between. CDR1 is MNHNS, CDR2 SASEGT, per germline. CDR3 size: 11 residues. CDR3 DNA: TGTGCCAGCAAGGTCTCCTACGAGCAGTACTTC. Its translation is CASKVSYEQYF.

This clonotype was counted ten times or more. V is TRBV4-2 and J is TRBJ1-2; 10 bases line up with TRBD1. V shed 4 bases and J 7 bases; nucleotides not matched to a gene: 9. The CDR3 is 15 residues long. Germline lookup yields CDR1 LGHNA and CDR2 YNFKEQ. The CDR3 loop is CASSPEWGQGIGYTF. CDR3 DNA: TGTGCCAGCAGCCCCGAGTGGGGACAGGGGATTGGCTACACCTTC.